One and the same sample provided the 30 T cell receptor beta chains below, sequenced in a study of cytomegalovirus exposure and HLA in healthy donors (dated 2017 in TCRdb). Receptors were amplified or captured by the immunoSEQ multiplex PCR assay. In TCRdb, the immuneACCESS table is reduced to in-frame sequences with V and J assigned. These tables do not hold every clone; where another copy was compared, an unresolved V gene accounts for under half, and the others remain unexplained. The sample yields around 300,000 clones; approximately 86% were counted once. The ten largest account for roughly 0.99% of the sample. Sequencing input: PBMCs. Every receptor here comes from a woman under 30 in good health and CMV-seronegative.

This chain links TRBV7-2 with TRBJ2-7, with TRBD1 matching 7 bases. CDR3 length equals 13 residues. Germline lookup yields CDR1 SGHTA and CDR2 FQGNSA. The ends lost 8 bases at V and 3 bases at J; junction bases unmatched: 7. CDR3 sequence (DNA): TGTGCCAGCTTACGGGACAGTAACTACGAGCAGTACTTC. Its translation is CASLRDSNYEQYF.

This clone was recorded a few times. CDR3 sequence (DNA): TGTGCCAGCAGCTCGTCCGGGACAGGGGGCTACGAGCAGTACTTC. Its translation: CASSSSGTGGYEQYF. V and J are TRBV11-1 and TRBJ2-7, with 11 bases that match TRBD1. V trimming: 4 bases; J trimming: 3 bases; junction bases outside the gene matches: 5. The CDR3 is 15 amino acids. Germline-derived CDR1 and CDR2 are SGHAT and FQDESV (reference sequence).

The rearrangement links TRBV27 to TRBJ1-5; D ambiguous. This CDR3 is 13 amino acids long. CDR1 is MNHEY and CDR2 is SMNVEV in the germline V gene (reference sequence). V was shortened by 5 bases and J by 7 bases, with 12 bases between the two germline ends. The CDR3 reads CASSASWRQPQHF. CDR3 in DNA: TGTGCCAGCAGTGCCAGCTGGAGGCAGCCCCAGCATTTT.

The V gene is TRBV11-2, the J gene TRBJ2-1; perhaps TRBD2 as D (7 bases). The germline gives CDR1 SGHAT, CDR2 FQNNGV. This CDR3 is 14 amino acids long. Trimming left V 7 bases short and J 4 bases short, with 14 bases between. DNA of the CDR3: TGTGCCAGCACCCTAGGGGGGGGTTACAATGAGCAGTTCTTC. Protein product: CASTLGGGYNEQFF.

CDR3 sequence reads: CASGNTGGDSPLHF. CDR3 nucleotide sequence: TGTGCCAGCGGAAATACAGGGGGCGATTCACCCCTCCACTTT. J is TRBJ1-6 and V is TRBV6-6, with 9 bases that match TRBD1. Per the germline V gene, CDR1 is MNHNY and CDR2 is SVGAGI (reference sequence). V lost 8 bases to trimming and J lost 8 bases; unmatched junction nucleotides: 7. The CDR3 covers 14 residues.

The V and J genes are TRBV4-1 and TRBJ1-3; D is ambiguous. The CDR3 sequence is 16 residues long. V was cut by 3 bases and J by 2 bases, with 14 bases left in between. CDR1 is MGHRA, CDR2 YSYEKL, per germline. The CDR3 loop is CASSQSPNGPGNTIYF. For the CDR3, the DNA is TGCGCCAGCAGCCAGTCGCCAAATGGCCCTGGAAACACCATATATTTT.

The chain uses TRBV7-9 and TRBJ2-3, with 7 bases fitting TRBD1. CDR1 is SEHNR, CDR2 FQNEAQ, per germline (reference sequence). The CDR3 totals 13 residues. Trimming at V came to 5 bases and at J to 3 bases, leaving 2 bases not matched to a gene. The CDR3 protein is CASSRDSTDTQYF. CDR3 DNA: TGTGCCAGCAGCCGGGACAGTACAGATACGCAGTATTTT.

The V and J genes are TRBV7-2 and TRBJ2-3, with 8 bases aligning to TRBD2. Germline CDR1 reads SGHTA; CDR2 reads FQGNSA. The CDR3 contains 15 residues. Unmatched junction bases numbered 2, after V lost 1 base and J lost 2 bases. The CDR3 bases are TGTGCCAGCAGCTTAGTAGCGGGGTACACAGATACGCAGTATTTT. It yields the protein CASSLVAGYTDTQYF.

About this clone itself: In the same sample, other DNA sequences code for this CDR3. The chain has TRBV5-1 and TRBJ2-3; D possibly corresponds to TRBD1 (5 bases). Germline-derived CDR1 and CDR2 are SGHRS and YFSETQ. Trimming left V 0 bases short and J 6 bases short, with 11 bases between. This CDR3 has 14 residues. This CDR3 reads CASSLATGADTQYF. The CDR3, as DNA: TGCGCCAGCAGCTTGGCCACTGGGGCCGATACGCAGTATTTT.

V usage is TRBV6-5 and J usage is TRBJ2-7, with 7 bases lining up with TRBD1. The CDR3 length is 14 residues. Germline V gives CDR1 MNHEY, CDR2 SVGAGI. Trimming removed 4 bases from V and 2 bases from J; junction bases left unmatched: 5. CDR3 sequence reads: CASSLDRPPYEQYF. The CDR3 coding sequence is TGTGCCAGCAGTTTGGACAGGCCCCCCTACGAGCAGTACTTC.

The J gene is TRBJ1-2, the V gene TRBV28; no firm D call. Trimming stripped 8 bases from V and 3 bases from J, with 16 bases between. Germline loops: CDR1 MDHEN, CDR2 SYDVKM. The CDR3 covers 14 residues. CDR3 amino acids: CASGEPQTHYGYTF. CDR3 coding DNA: TGTGCCAGCGGAGAACCCCAGACCCACTATGGCTACACCTTC.

The chain couples TRBV28 to TRBJ2-7, with TRBD1 identical over 9 bases. Germline V gene lookup returns CDR1 MDHEN and CDR2 SYDVKM. The CDR3 has 15 amino acids. After removal of 4 bases from V and 6 bases from J, the junction contained 10 bases not matched to a gene. The CDR3 loop is CASSSVPGQGSEQYF. CDR3 bases: TGTGCCAGCAGTTCCGTCCCGGGACAGGGATCCGAGCAGTACTTC.

This chain joins TRBV6-6 and TRBJ1-2, with 8 bases identical to TRBD1. V was pared by 0 bases and J by 4 bases, with 7 bases of the junction left unmatched. The CDR3 loop spans 16 amino acids. Germline V gene data show CDR1 as MNHNY and CDR2 as SVGAGI (reference sequence). CDR3 nucleotides: TGTGCCAGCAGTTACTCCCTGGACAGGGTCAGCTATGGCTACACCTTC. Translated, it gives CASSYSLDRVSYGYTF.

The chain joins TRBV15 to TRBJ2-5; D possibly corresponds to TRBD1 (5 bases). Trimming left V 0 bases short and J 3 bases short, with 8 bases between. The CDR3 length is 14 residues. Germline V gene sequence: CDR1 LNHNV, CDR2 YYDKDF (reference sequence). For the CDR3, the DNA is TGTGCCACCAGCAGAGAAGACAGAAAAGAGACCCAGTACTTC. This sequence encodes CATSREDRKETQYF.

The genes are TRBV27 and TRBJ2-1, with 8 positions matching TRBD1. From germline, CDR1 is MNHEY and CDR2 SMNVEV (reference sequence). J was trimmed by 4 bases and V by 8 bases; bases with no gene match: 4. This CDR3 is 13 amino acids long. The CDR3 sequence: CASRTGWYNEQFF. The CDR3 region has the DNA TGTGCCAGCCGGACAGGGTGGTACAATGAGCAGTTCTTC.

V and J are TRBV30 and TRBJ2-5; 8 bases align to TRBD2. Germline CDR1 reads GTSNPN; CDR2 reads SVGIG (reference sequence). Trimming took 3 bases from V and 2 from J; bases not matched to a gene: 2. CDR3 size: 13 residues. The CDR3 coding sequence is TGTGCCTGGAGCGGGGGGGCTCAAGAGACCCAGTACTTC. Residues: CAWSGGAQETQYF.

This chain connects TRBV19 to TRBJ2-5; 7 bases are shared with TRBD1. Trimming at V came to 0 bases and at J to 2 bases, leaving 3 bases not matched to a gene. The CDR3 is 15 residues long. Per the germline V gene, CDR1 is LNHDA and CDR2 is SQIVND (reference sequence). CDR3 nucleotides: TGTGCCAGTAGTATAGACGTCAGGGGGCAAGAGACCCAGTACTTC. It codes for CASSIDVRGQETQYF.

The chain recombines TRBV25-1 with TRBJ1-1; 7 bases map to TRBD1. This CDR3 region has 11 residues. Germline-derived CDR1 and CDR2 are MGHDK and SYGVNS. V was pared by 6 bases and J by 7 bases, with 2 bases of the junction left unmatched. The CDR3 bases are TGTGCCAGCAGCAGGACAGGTGAAGCTTTCTTT. Protein product: CASSRTGEAFF.

CDR3 region: CASSYAVNSDTEAFF. For the CDR3, the DNA is TGTGCCAGCAGTTACGCGGTCAACTCTGACACTGAAGCTTTCTTT. The chain recombines TRBV6-5 with TRBJ1-1; D is unresolved. Trimming took off 2 bases at V and 3 bases at J, with 13 bases between the two ends. This CDR3 is 15 amino acids long. From germline, CDR1 is MNHEY and CDR2 SVGAGI.

The chain links TRBV5-4 to TRBJ2-5; the match to TRBD2 covers 11 bases. This CDR3 is 17 amino acids long. Germline CDR1 and CDR2: SGHNT and YYREEE (reference sequence). J gave up 5 bases and V 0 bases, and 9 bases lay outside the gene matches. The CDR3 nucleotides read TGTGCCAGCAGCTTGGACTCTATAGCGGGGGGGGCGGAGACCCAGTACTTC. Protein product: CASSLDSIAGGAETQYF.

The gene calls are TRBV7-8 and TRBJ2-1; 14 nucleotides match TRBD2. The ends lost 5 bases at V and 6 bases at J; junction bases unmatched: 15. The CDR3 contains 19 residues. The germline gives CDR1 SGHVS, CDR2 FQNEAQ. CDR3 nucleotides: TGTGCCAGCAGCCGACGATCGGGACTAGCGGGGGCGGAGATCAATGAGCAGTTCTTC. Residues: CASSRRSGLAGAEINEQFF.

The chain has TRBV5-3 and TRBJ1-5; D may be TRBD1 (5 bases). TRBV5-3 counts as an open reading frame of uncertain function. The CDR3 spans 16 residues. With 0 bases removed from V and 5 bases from J, the gap between germline ends came to 15 bases. CDR3 in DNA: TGTGCCAGAAGCTTGGAATTTAGCAGGGCTTATCAGCCCCAGCATTTT. It specifies CARSLEFSRAYQPQHF.

CDR3 protein: CASSIGQGFGTEAFF. CDR3 nucleotide sequence: TGTGCCAGTAGTATAGGACAGGGGTTCGGCACTGAAGCTTTCTTT. The J gene is TRBJ1-1, the V gene TRBV19, with 8 positions matching TRBD1. CDR3 size: 15 residues. V was clipped by 1 base and J by 4 bases; unmatched bases: 5. Germline CDR1 LNHDA, CDR2 SQIVND (reference sequence).

The J gene is TRBJ1-1, the V gene TRBV11-2, with D unclear. The CDR3 totals 14 residues. Trimming removed 5 bases at V and 1 base at J, with 11 bases between. Germline V CDR1 and CDR2: SGHAT, FQNNGV. Written as DNA, the CDR3 is TGTGCCAGCAGCCGTTCTAATGAGAACACTGAAGCTTTCTTT. It translates to CASSRSNENTEAFF.

The V gene is TRBV5-6, the J gene TRBJ2-7, with TRBD2 as a possible D gene (5 bases). CDR3 length: 15 amino acids. The V end lost 4 bases, the J end lost 6 bases, and 20 bases lay between the germline ends. Germline values: CDR1 SGHDT, CDR2 YYEEEE. The CDR3 spells CASSTAPRDLGEQYF. In DNA form, the CDR3 reads TGTGCCAGCAGCACCGCTCCCCGGGATCTGGGCGAGCAGTACTTC.

The V call is TRBV5-8, the J call TRBJ1-4; 9 bases are shared with TRBD1. Germline CDR1 SGHTS, CDR2 YDEGEE. Losses at the gene ends were 3 bases for V and 5 bases for J; bases not matched to a gene: 5. The CDR3 contains 15 residues. CDR3 sequence (DNA): TGTGCCAGCAGCTGGGGGACAGGGCGAAATGAAAAACTGTTTTTT. Translated, it gives CASSWGTGRNEKLFF.

This chain connects TRBV29-1 to TRBJ2-7; tentative D call: TRBD1 (6 bases). V shed 4 bases and J shed 3 bases, with 16 bases lying between them. This CDR3 is 14 amino acids long. CDR1 and CDR2 from the germline V gene are SQVTM and ANQGSEA. This chain's CDR3 is CSVGLYRDFYEQYF. CDR3 coding DNA: TGCAGCGTTGGCCTATACAGGGATTTCTACGAGCAGTACTTC.

This chain joins TRBV7-9 and TRBJ2-1; weak D call: TRBD2 (6 bases). The CDR3 loop spans 14 amino acids. From germline, CDR1 is SEHNR and CDR2 FQNEAQ (reference sequence). V was cut by 1 base and J by 8 bases, with 12 bases left in between. In nucleotides, the CDR3 is TGTGCCAGCAGCTTAGTGGCTAGCGTCGATGAGCAGTTCTTC. Amino acid sequence: CASSLVASVDEQFF.

The chain joins TRBV9 to TRBJ2-4; 11 bases align to TRBD2. Trimming at V came to 3 bases and at J to 1 base, leaving 9 bases not matched to a gene. Germline V CDR1 and CDR2: SGDLS, YYNGEE. The length of the CDR3 is 18 residues. The CDR3 DNA sequence: TGTGCCAGCAGCGACGCTTTTAGCGGGGGGGCCGCCAAAAACATTCAGTACTTC. Amino acid sequence: CASSDAFSGGAAKNIQYF.

The rearrangement links TRBV5-3 to TRBJ1-1; D is ambiguous. TRBV5-3 is sorted into the ORF group, with uncertain function. Trimming left V 0 bases short and J 7 bases short, with 19 bases between. The CDR3 is made up of 16 amino acids. The CDR3, as DNA: TGTGCCAGAAGCTTGGACCCCGTGACCCGGGTGGGTGAAGCTTTCTTT. Protein product: CARSLDPVTRVGEAFF.